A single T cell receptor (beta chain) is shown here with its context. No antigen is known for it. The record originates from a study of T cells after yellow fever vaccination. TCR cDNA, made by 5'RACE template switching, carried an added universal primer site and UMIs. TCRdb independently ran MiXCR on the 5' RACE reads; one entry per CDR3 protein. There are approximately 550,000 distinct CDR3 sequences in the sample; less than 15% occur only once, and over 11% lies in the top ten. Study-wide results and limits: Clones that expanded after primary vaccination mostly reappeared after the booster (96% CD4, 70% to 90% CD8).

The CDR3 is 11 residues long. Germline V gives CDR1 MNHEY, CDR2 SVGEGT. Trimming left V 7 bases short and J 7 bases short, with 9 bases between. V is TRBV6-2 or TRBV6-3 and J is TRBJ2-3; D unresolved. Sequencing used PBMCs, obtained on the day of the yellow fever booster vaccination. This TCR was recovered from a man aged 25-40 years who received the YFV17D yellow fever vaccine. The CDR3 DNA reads TGTGCCAGCACGTTTCAGAATACGCAGTATTTT. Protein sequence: CASTFQNTQYF.